The 6 T cell receptor beta chains reported below all come from one sample, sequenced in a study of human T cells and chemical hapten exposure. Via MiXCR, TCRdb re-called the RACE reads, giving one row per CDR3 protein. This sample has about 74,000 distinct CDR3 sequences, with approximately 32% found just once. The time point: patch test 1, 2 weeks after DPC sensitization. Treatment specified: therapeutic diphenylcyclopropenone sensitization with weekly scalp DPC. The starting material was whole blood, obtained in connection with sensitization to the hapten diphenylcyclopropenone (DPC). The source is a man aged 40-50 years with alopecia areata. Some clones in this sample may be carry-over from other donors' samples.

This clonotype has a count of ten or more. This rearrangement joins TRBV7-9 to TRBJ1-4; 8 bases agree with TRBD1. The germline V gene has CDR1 SEHNR and CDR2 FQNEAQ (reference sequence). The CDR3 consists of 14 residues. With 6 bases clipped from V and 6 bases from J, the junction kept 6 bases outside the gene matches. CDR3 sequence: CASRATGEDEKLFF. CDR3 in DNA: TGTGCCAGCAGGGCGACAGGGGAAGATGAAAAACTGTTTTTT.

This clonotype was found a few times. The chain has TRBV21-1 and TRBJ2-5; the table's D call, TRBD2, has no DNA check behind it. TRBV21-1 is a pseudogene. The CDR3 contains 14 residues. The CDR3, as DNA: TGTGCCACGCACAGGGCCCGAAACCAAGAGACCCAGTACTTC. This codes for CATHRARNQETQYF.

The CDR3 nucleotides read TGTGCCAGCAGTTTATCGGGGGGTTGGTACAATGAGCAGTTCTTC. Its protein is CASSLSGGWYNEQFF. V is TRBV12-3 or TRBV12-4 and J is TRBJ2-1, with 7 bases lining up with TRBD2. This CDR3 has 15 residues. The J segment lost 4 bases and the V segment lost 2 bases, leaving 5 bases of the junction unmatched.

V gene TRBV21-1 combines with J gene TRBJ1-1; the table's TRBD1 call for D was not verified on the DNA. TRBV21-1 is described as a pseudogene. The CDR3 consists of 15 residues. CDR3 sequence reads: CASSVGTGDVPEAFF. In nucleotides, the CDR3 is TGTGCCAGCAGCGTAGGGACAGGGGATGTCCCTGAAGCTTTCTTT.

This clonotype appeared a few times. The chain has TRBV10-3 and TRBJ1-1; 9 nucleotides match TRBD1. CDR3 size: 14 residues. Per germline, CDR1 ENHRY and CDR2 SYGVKD. The ends lost 8 bases at V and 3 bases at J; junction bases unmatched: 7. In DNA form, the CDR3 reads TGTGCCATCGCCGGACAGGGGACCCACACTGAAGCTTTCTTT. Translated, it gives CAIAGQGTHTEAFF.

There are a few counts of this clonotype. This chain uses TRBV3-1 with TRBJ2-6; D remains unclear. V lost 0 bases and J 1 base, leaving 10 bases between the germline ends. The CDR3 consists of 17 residues. Germline V gene sequence: CDR1 LGHDT, CDR2 YNNKEL (reference sequence). This CDR3 reads CASSQDPMLSGANVLTF. The CDR3 DNA reads as TGTGCCAGCAGCCAAGACCCAATGCTGTCTGGGGCCAACGTCCTGACTTTC. Complete variable domain (other parts from reference TRBV3-1 and TRBJ2-6): DTAVSQTPKYLVTQMGNDKSIKCEQNLGHDTMYWYKQDSKKFLKIMFSYNNKELIINETVPNRFSPKSPDKAHLNLHINSLELGDSAVYFCASSQDPMLSGANVLTFGAGSRLTVL.